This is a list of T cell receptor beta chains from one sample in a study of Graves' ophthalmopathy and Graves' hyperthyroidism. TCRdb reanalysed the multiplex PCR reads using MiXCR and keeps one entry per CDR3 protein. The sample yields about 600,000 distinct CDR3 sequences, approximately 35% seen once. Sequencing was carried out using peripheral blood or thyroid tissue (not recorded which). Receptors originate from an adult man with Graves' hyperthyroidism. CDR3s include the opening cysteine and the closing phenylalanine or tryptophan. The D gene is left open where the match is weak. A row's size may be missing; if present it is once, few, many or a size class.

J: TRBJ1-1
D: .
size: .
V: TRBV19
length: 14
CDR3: CASSLGEGIDEAFF
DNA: TGTGCCAGTAGTTTAGGGGAAGGAATCGATGAAGCTTTCTTT

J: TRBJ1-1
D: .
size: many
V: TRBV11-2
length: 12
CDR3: CASGTSETTAFF
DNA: TGTGCCTCCGGGACTTCGGAAACTACAGCTTTCTTT

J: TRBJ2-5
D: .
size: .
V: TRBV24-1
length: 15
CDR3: CATSDLRGGKETQYF
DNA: TGTGCCACCAGTGATTTGCGTGGCGGAAAAGAGACCCAGTACTTC

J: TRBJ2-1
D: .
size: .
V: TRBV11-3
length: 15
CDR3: CASSFLRSSYNEQFF
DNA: TGTGCCAGCAGCTTCCTCCGGAGCTCCTACAATGAGCAGTTCTTC

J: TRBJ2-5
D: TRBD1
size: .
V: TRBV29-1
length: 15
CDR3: CSSRGADRGTETQYF
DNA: TGCAGCTCAAGAGGGGCGGACAGGGGCACAGAGACCCAGTACTTC

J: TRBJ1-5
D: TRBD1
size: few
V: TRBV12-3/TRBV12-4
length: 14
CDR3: CASGETGGGQPQHF
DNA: TGTGCTAGTGGCGAAACAGGGGGCGGGCAGCCCCAGCATTTT

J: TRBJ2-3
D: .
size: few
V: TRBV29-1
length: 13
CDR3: CSVFPPSTDTQYF
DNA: TGCAGCGTTTTCCCCCCTAGCACAGATACGCAGTATTTT

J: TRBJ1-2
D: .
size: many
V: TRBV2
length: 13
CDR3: CASSVQGFGDYTF
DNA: TGTGCCAGCAGTGTTCAAGGTTTTGGGGACTACACCTTC

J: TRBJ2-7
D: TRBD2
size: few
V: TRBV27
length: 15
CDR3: CASSLSLAGDYEQYF
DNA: TGTGCCAGCAGTTTATCCCTAGCGGGTGACTACGAGCAGTACTTC

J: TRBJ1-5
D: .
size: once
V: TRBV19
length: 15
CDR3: CASSLSWGNNQPQHF
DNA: TGTGCCAGTAGTCTTAGTTGGGGCAATAATCAGCCCCAGCATTTT

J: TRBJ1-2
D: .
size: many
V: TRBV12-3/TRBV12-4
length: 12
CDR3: CASSSFKGGYTF
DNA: TGTGCCAGCAGTTCCTTTAAGGGGGGCTACACCTTC

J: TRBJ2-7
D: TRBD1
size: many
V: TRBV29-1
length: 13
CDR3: CSVEDGTAYEQYF
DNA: TGCAGCGTTGAAGATGGGACAGCCTACGAGCAGTACTTC

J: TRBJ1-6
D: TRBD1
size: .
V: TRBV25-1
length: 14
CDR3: CASRARQGNSPLHF
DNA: TGTGCCAGCAGGGCAAGACAGGGAAATTCACCCCTCCACTTT

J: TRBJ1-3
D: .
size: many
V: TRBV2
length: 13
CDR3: CASSEGQGNTIYF
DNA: TGTGCCAGCAGTGAGGGGCAAGGAAACACCATATATTTT

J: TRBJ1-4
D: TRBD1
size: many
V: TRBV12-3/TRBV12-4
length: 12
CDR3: CASSMDREKLFF
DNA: TGTGCCAGCAGCATGGACAGGGAAAAACTGTTTTTT

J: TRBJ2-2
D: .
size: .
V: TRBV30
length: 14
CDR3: CAWGTDQFTGELFF
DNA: TGTGCCTGGGGGACTGACCAGTTCACCGGGGAGCTGTTTTTT

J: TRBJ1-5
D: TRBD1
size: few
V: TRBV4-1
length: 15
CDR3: CASSQVGQGAQPQHF
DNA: TGCGCCAGCAGCCAAGTGGGGCAGGGGGCCCAGCCCCAGCATTTT

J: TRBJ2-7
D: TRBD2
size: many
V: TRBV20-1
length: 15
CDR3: CSARPLAGVVDEQYF
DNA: TGCAGTGCTAGACCCCTAGCGGGAGTAGTCGACGAGCAGTACTTC

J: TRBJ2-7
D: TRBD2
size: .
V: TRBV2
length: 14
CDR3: CASSYPGLAYEQYF
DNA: TGTGCCAGCAGTTACCCGGGACTAGCCTACGAGCAGTACTTC

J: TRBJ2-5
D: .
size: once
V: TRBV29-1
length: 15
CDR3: CSVDGQGLAEETQYF
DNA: TGCAGCGTTGATGGGCAGGGCTTAGCGGAAGAGACCCAGTACTTC

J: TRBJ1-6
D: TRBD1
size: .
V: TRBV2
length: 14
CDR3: CASKAGQYNSPLHF
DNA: TGTGCCAGCAAGGCGGGACAGTATAATTCACCCCTCCACTTT

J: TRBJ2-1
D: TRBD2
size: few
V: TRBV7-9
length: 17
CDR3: CASSPPLGLAGPNEQFF
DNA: TGTGCCAGCAGCCCCCCGCTGGGACTAGCGGGACCGAATGAGCAGTTCTTC

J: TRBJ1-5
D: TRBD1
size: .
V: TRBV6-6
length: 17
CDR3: CASSWGTGAYSNQPQHF
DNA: TGTGCCAGCAGTTGGGGGACAGGGGCTTATAGCAATCAGCCCCAGCATTTT

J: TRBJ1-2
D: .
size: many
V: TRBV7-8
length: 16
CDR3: CASSLGERQPLRGYTF
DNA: TGTGCCAGCAGCTTAGGGGAGAGACAGCCGCTCAGGGGCTACACCTTC

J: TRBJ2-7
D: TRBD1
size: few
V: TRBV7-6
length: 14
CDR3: CASSEGTGSHEQYF
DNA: TGTGCCAGCAGCGAAGGGACAGGGAGTCACGAGCAGTACTTC

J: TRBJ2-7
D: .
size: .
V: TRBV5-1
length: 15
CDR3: CASSLVVGVSYEQYF
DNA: TGCGCCAGCAGCTTGGTAGTCGGCGTCTCCTACGAGCAGTACTTC

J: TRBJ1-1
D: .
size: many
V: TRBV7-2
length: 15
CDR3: CASSPLIDRNTEAFF
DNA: TGTGCCAGCAGCCCCCTAATTGACAGGAACACTGAAGCTTTCTTT

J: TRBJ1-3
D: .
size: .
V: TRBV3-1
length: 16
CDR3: CASSQDLSGTGNTIYF
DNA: TGTGCCAGCAGCCAAGATTTGTCAGGGACTGGAAACACCATATATTTT

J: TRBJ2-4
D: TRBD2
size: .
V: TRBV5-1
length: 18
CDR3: CASSLEGLAGLAKNIQYF
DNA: TGCGCCAGCAGCTTGGAGGGACTAGCGGGGCTAGCCAAAAACATTCAGTACTTC

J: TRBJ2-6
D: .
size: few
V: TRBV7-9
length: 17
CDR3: CASSPYWTDPGANVLTF
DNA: TGTGCCAGCAGCCCCTACTGGACAGACCCTGGGGCCAACGTCCTGACTTTC

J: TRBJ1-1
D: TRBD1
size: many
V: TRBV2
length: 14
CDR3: CASTPDRGNTEAFF
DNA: TGTGCCAGCACCCCGGACAGGGGGAACACTGAAGCTTTCTTT

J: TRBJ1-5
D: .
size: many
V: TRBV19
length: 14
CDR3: CARRQTQGHQPQHF
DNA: TGTGCCAGGAGACAGACCCAGGGTCATCAGCCCCAGCATTTT

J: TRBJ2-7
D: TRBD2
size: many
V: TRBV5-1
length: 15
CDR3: CASSLMAGGFYEQYF
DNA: TGCGCCAGCAGCTTGATGGCGGGAGGGTTCTACGAGCAGTACTTC

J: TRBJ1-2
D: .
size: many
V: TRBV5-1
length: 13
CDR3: CASSLVPGASYTF
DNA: TGCGCCAGCAGCTTGGTTCCGGGGGCGAGCTACACCTTC

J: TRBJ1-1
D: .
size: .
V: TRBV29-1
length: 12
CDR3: CSVEYGGAEAFF
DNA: TGCAGCGTTGAATATGGGGGGGCTGAAGCTTTCTTT

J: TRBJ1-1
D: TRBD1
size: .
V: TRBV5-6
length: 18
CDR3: CASSPPGQGARRGTEAFF
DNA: TGTGCCAGCAGCCCCCCAGGACAGGGGGCGCGGCGGGGCACTGAAGCTTTCTTT

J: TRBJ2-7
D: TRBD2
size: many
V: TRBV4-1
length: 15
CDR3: CASSQARGGTYEQYF
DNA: TGCGCCAGCAGCCAAGCTCGCGGGGGTACCTACGAGCAGTACTTC

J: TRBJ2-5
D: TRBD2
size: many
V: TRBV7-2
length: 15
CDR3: CASSWTSGRTETQYF
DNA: TGTGCCAGCAGCTGGACTAGCGGGAGGACAGAGACCCAGTACTTC

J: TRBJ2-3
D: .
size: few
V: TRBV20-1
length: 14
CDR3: CSARGVLSTDTQYF
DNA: TGCAGTGCTAGAGGAGTGCTAAGCACAGATACGCAGTATTTT

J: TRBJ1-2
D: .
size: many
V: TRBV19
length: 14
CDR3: CASSIVTANYGYTF
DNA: TGTGCCAGTAGTATAGTCACGGCTAACTATGGCTACACCTTC

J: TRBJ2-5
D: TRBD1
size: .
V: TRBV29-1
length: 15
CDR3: CSVEIVRGLGETQYF
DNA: TGCAGCGTTGAAATCGTCAGGGGGCTAGGGGAGACCCAGTACTTC

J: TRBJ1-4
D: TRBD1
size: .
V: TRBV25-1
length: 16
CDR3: CASSFGTGGAGEKLFF
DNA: TGTGCCAGCAGCTTCGGGACAGGGGGCGCCGGTGAAAAACTGTTTTTT

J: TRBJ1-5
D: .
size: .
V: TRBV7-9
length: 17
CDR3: CASSPADAGTRAEAQHF
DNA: TGTGCCAGCAGCCCTGCCGATGCCGGGACCCGAGCTGAAGCCCAGCATTTT

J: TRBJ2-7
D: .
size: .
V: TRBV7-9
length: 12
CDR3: CASSPGQYEQYF
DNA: TGTGCCAGCAGCCCGGGACAATACGAGCAGTACTTC

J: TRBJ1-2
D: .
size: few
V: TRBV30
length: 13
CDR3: CAWSVRRSYGYTF
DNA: TGTGCCTGGAGTGTACGAAGGTCCTATGGCTACACCTTC

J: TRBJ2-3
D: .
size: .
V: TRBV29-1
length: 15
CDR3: CSTLGDGEGTDTQYF
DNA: TGCAGCACGCTAGGGGACGGCGAAGGCACAGATACGCAGTATTTT

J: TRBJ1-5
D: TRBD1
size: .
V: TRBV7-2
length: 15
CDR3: CASTTRTGSNQPQHF
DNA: TGTGCCAGCACCACCAGGACAGGGAGCAATCAGCCCCAGCATTTT

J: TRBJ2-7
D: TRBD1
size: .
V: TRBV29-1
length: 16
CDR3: CSVDGMGQGISYEQYF
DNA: TGCAGCGTTGATGGTATGGGACAGGGGATCTCCTACGAGCAGTACTTC

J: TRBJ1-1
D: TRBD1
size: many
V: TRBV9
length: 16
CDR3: CASSPPIGDRGIEAFF
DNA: TGTGCCAGCAGCCCCCCCATAGGGGACAGGGGAATTGAAGCTTTCTTT

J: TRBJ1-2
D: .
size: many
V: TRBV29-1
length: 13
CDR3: CSVGSGAVYGYTF
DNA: TGCAGCGTTGGTTCTGGGGCCGTCTATGGCTACACCTTC

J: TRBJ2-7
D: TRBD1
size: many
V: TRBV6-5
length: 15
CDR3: CASTSHPGQPYEQYF
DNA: TGTGCCAGCACGTCTCACCCGGGACAGCCGTACGAGCAGTACTTC